Listed below are T cell receptor beta chains from one sample, sequenced in a study of blood T cell repertoires in COVID-19. Only in-frame clones appear in the TCRdb table, and some are missing; sequencing was by immunoSEQ multiplex PCR. The sample includes about 430,000 clones, 88% of them seen just once. Material: PBMCs or T cells enriched from blood (not recorded which). These receptor sequences come from a woman aged 18-29 years who had been exposed to COVID-19. CDR3s include the opening cysteine and the closing phenylalanine or tryptophan. The D gene is left open where the match is weak. Part of the rows lack a size; the others show once, few, many or a class for expanded clones.

d_gene | j_gene | v_gene | abundance | CDR3aa | CDR3nt
- | TRBJ2-4 | TRBV30 | - | CAWSFGLAKNIQYF | TGTGCCTGGAGCTTCGGGTTAGCCAAAAACATTCAGTACTTC
TRBD2 | TRBJ2-1 | TRBV5-1 | - | CASSPSGGSLAGDWNEQFF | TGCGCCAGCAGCCCCAGTGGTGGCTCTCTAGCGGGAGACTGGAATGAGCAGTTCTTC
- | TRBJ2-7 | TRBV28 | - | CASSSQVYEQYF | TGTGCCAGCAGTTCCCAGGTATACGAGCAGTACTTC
TRBD1 | TRBJ1-6 | TRBV28 | - | CASSSTGFNSPLHF | TGTGCCAGCAGTTCGACAGGGTTCAATTCACCCCTCCACTTT
- | TRBJ1-6 | TRBV4-1 | - | CASSQDRGGINSPLHF | TGCGCCAGCAGCCAAGATCGGGGGGGGATTAATTCACCCCTCCACTTT
- | TRBJ1-1 | TRBV9 | - | CASSVEETEAFF | TGTGCCAGCAGCGTAGAGGAGACTGAAGCTTTCTTT
TRBD1 | TRBJ1-6 | TRBV5-6 | - | CASSFRDSNSPLHF | TGTGCCAGCAGCTTTAGGGACAGCAATTCACCCCTCCACTTT
- | TRBJ1-3 | TRBV5-4 | - | CASSLAHQGGNTIYF | TGTGCCAGCAGCTTGGCCCATCAGGGAGGAAACACCATATATTTT
- | TRBJ1-1 | TRBV6-2/TRBV6-3 | once | CASSRGEIAKAFF | TGTGCCAGCAGCCGGGGAGAGATAGCGAAAGCTTTCTTT
TRBD2 | TRBJ2-2 | TRBV28 | - | CASSPGTSNAGELFF | TGTGCCAGCAGTCCGGGGACTAGCAATGCCGGGGAGCTGTTTTTT
TRBD1 | TRBJ2-7 | TRBV5-4 | - | CASARTGSYEQYF | TGTGCCAGCGCCAGGACAGGGAGCTACGAGCAGTACTTC
TRBD2 | TRBJ2-1 | TRBV10-3 | - | CAISEPGTSGLNEQFF | TGTGCCATCAGTGAACCCGGGACTAGCGGACTCAATGAGCAGTTCTTC
- | TRBJ1-1 | TRBV12-3/TRBV12-4 | few | CASSLLGEAFF | TGTGCCAGCAGTTTACTAGGAGAAGCTTTCTTT
- | TRBJ2-4 | TRBV27 | - | CASSRVGGAKNIQYF | TGTGCCAGCAGTAGAGTTGGGGGCGCCAAAAACATTCAGTACTTC
- | TRBJ2-5 | TRBV11-2 | - | CASSRGVVQETQYF | TGTGCCAGCAGCCGAGGAGTGGTACAAGAGACCCAGTACTTC
- | TRBJ1-6 | TRBV6-5 | - | CASSRPRGPESPLHF | TGTGCCAGCAGTCGCCCCAGAGGGCCAGAATCACCCCTCCACTTT
- | TRBJ2-3 | TRBV29-1 | - | CSVGSATSTDTQYF | TGCAGCGTGGGGAGCGCAACTAGCACAGATACGCAGTATTTT
TRBD1 | TRBJ1-5 | TRBV6-2/TRBV6-3 | - | CASSYWGQGARQPQHF | TGTGCCAGCAGTTACTGGGGACAGGGGGCAAGGCAGCCCCAGCATTTT
- | TRBJ2-5 | TRBV7-6 | - | CASSLVLGTRGRENLWETQYF | TGTGCCAGCAGCTTAGTGCTGGGGACGCGGGGAAGGGAGAACCTCTGGGAGACCCAGTACTTC
TRBD1 | TRBJ1-2 | TRBV18 | once | CASSPPSPEPGQGTF | TGTGCCAGCTCACCACCGAGCCCCGAACCGGGACAGGGCACCTTC
- | TRBJ1-6 | TRBV4-3 | - | CASSLRINSPLHF | TGCGCCAGCAGTCTCAGGATTAATTCACCCCTCCACTTT
TRBD1 | TRBJ2-7 | TRBV15 | - | CATSRDGTGVYEQYF | TGTGCCACCAGCAGAGATGGGACAGGGGTGTACGAGCAGTACTTC
- | TRBJ1-2 | TRBV27 | - | CASSFGGGAYGYTF | TGTGCCAGCAGTTTTGGGGGGGGCGCCTATGGCTACACCTTC
- | TRBJ1-5 | TRBV18 | - | CASSPPGPASQPQHF | TGTGCCAGCTCACCTCCAGGGCCAGCCAGCCAGCCCCAGCATTTT
TRBD1 | TRBJ1-3 | TRBV30 | - | CAWSTRTGFGNTIYF | TGTGCCTGGAGTACCCGGACAGGGTTCGGAAACACCATATATTTT
- | TRBJ1-4 | TRBV5-6 | - | CASSLAGGGKLFF | TGTGCCAGCAGCTTGGCGGGAGGGGGGAAACTGTTTTTT
TRBD1 | TRBJ1-5 | TRBV4-3 | - | CASSQEGQGNLSGNQPQHF | TGCGCCAGCAGCCAAGAGGGACAGGGGAATCTCAGCGGCAATCAGCCCCAGCATTTT
TRBD2 | TRBJ2-1 | TRBV10-1 | once | CASSESGAGGRNEQFF | TGCGCCAGCAGTGAGTCTGGGGCGGGAGGGCGGAATGAGCAGTTCTTC
TRBD2 | TRBJ2-5 | TRBV19 | - | CASSTTGLAGGLETQYF | TGTGCCAGTAGTACCACCGGGCTAGCGGGAGGTCTGGAGACCCAGTACTTC
- | TRBJ1-6 | TRBV28 | - | CASSLPQGAPLHF | TGTGCCAGCAGTTTACCCCAGGGCGCACCCCTCCACTTT
- | TRBJ1-4 | TRBV7-9 | - | CASSSQGPDPEKLFF | TGTGCCAGCAGCTCGCAGGGTCCTGACCCTGAAAAACTGTTTTTT
TRBD1 | TRBJ1-2 | TRBV27 | - | CASGETGGPNYGYTF | TGTGCCAGCGGAGAGACAGGGGGACCTAACTATGGCTACACCTTC
- | TRBJ1-5 | TRBV28 | - | CASSPPTGGGNQPQHF | TGTGCCAGCAGTCCACCAACCGGCGGTGGCAATCAGCCCCAGCATTTT
TRBD2 | TRBJ2-7 | TRBV28 | - | CASKVYGGEHKRDEQYF | TGTGCCAGCAAAGTTTATGGGGGGGAGCACAAACGGGACGAGCAGTACTTC
- | TRBJ2-2 | TRBV12-1 | - | CASSPGTSRTGELFF | TGTGCCAGCAGCCCTGGGACTAGCCGCACCGGGGAGCTGTTTTTT